Presented here are 30 T cell receptor beta chains from one specimen sequenced in a study of identical twins. One entry per CDR3 protein results from TCRdb running MiXCR on the 5' RACE reads. The sample records about 1.7 million distinct CDR3 sequences, around 33% being singletons. Sequenced: cord blood. The source of these receptors is a newborn girl in good health.

The chain uses TRBV12-3 or TRBV12-4 and TRBJ2-2, with D possibly matching TRBD2 (5 bases). Between the trimmed V and J ends, which lost 3 bases and 4 bases, there was a span of 9 bases. The CDR3 consists of 14 residues. The CDR3 DNA sequence: TGTGCCAGCAGTTTGAGACTACCCACCGGGGAGCTGTTTTTT. This gives the protein CASSLRLPTGELFF.

The gene calls are TRBV9 and TRBJ2-3; tentatively, D is TRBD1 (6 bases). The CDR3 has 17 amino acids. V lost 0 bases and J 2 bases, leaving 16 bases between the germline ends. The V gene's germline CDR1 is SGDLS and CDR2 YYNGEE. The CDR3 nucleotides are TGTGCCAGCAGCGTAGGATTAATACAGGGATTCACAGATACGCAGTATTTT. It yields the protein CASSVGLIQGFTDTQYF.

A few counts support this clonotype. The genes are TRBV10-1 and TRBJ2-3; the match to TRBD2 covers 14 bases. CDR1 and CDR2 (germline): WNHNN, SYGVQD (reference sequence). The CDR3 loop spans 20 amino acids. The J segment lost 4 bases and the V segment lost 5 bases, leaving 17 bases of the junction unmatched. The CDR3 sequence: CASSPFPMGLAGEGADTQYF. Written as DNA, the CDR3 is TGCGCCAGCAGTCCCTTTCCGATGGGACTAGCGGGGGAAGGGGCAGATACGCAGTATTTT.

The rearrangement uses TRBV7-9 and TRBJ2-1; perhaps TRBD2 as D (5 bases). There are 17 residues in the CDR3. Trimming stripped 5 bases from V and 0 bases from J, with 17 bases between. CDR1 is SEHNR and CDR2 is FQNEAQ in the germline V gene (reference sequence). CDR3: CASSQLGGPSSYNEQFF. The CDR3, as DNA: TGTGCCAGCAGCCAACTGGGCGGGCCGAGCTCCTACAATGAGCAGTTCTTC. The full variable domain, with the rest looked up from reference TRBV7-9 and TRBJ2-1, is DTGVSQNPRHKITKRGQNVTFRCDPISEHNRLYWYRQTLGQGPEFLTYFQNEAQLEKSRLLSDRFSAERPKGSFSTLEIQRTEQGDSAMYLCASSQLGGPSSYNEQFFGPGTRLTVL.

The chain is built from TRBV13 and TRBJ2-4, with D unresolved. The CDR3 covers 16 residues. CDR1 PRHDT and CDR2 FYEKMQ come from the germline V gene (reference sequence). The V end was cut by 2 bases, the J end by 2 bases, with 13 bases between. CDR3: CASSLPPMLSKNIQYF. Here the CDR3 DNA reads TGTGCCAGCAGCTTACCCCCCATGCTCTCCAAAAACATTCAGTACTTC.

The chain combines TRBV12-3 or TRBV12-4 with TRBJ2-1, with D tentatively TRBD2 (6 bases). CDR3 length: 13 amino acids. Trimming took 6 bases from V and 7 from J, leaving 13 bases between them. CDR3 sequence reads: CASRLRGQNEQFF. The CDR3 nucleotides read TGTGCCAGCAGACTGCGGGGTCAAAATGAGCAGTTCTTC.

This clonotype came up many times. This chain joins TRBV12-3 or TRBV12-4 and TRBJ1-2; 7 bases are a match to TRBD1. The CDR3 runs 14 residues. V dropped 6 bases and J dropped 2; count of bases not matched to a gene: 6. The CDR3 protein is CASSHRGLNYGYTF. CDR3 DNA sequence: TGTGCCAGCAGCCACAGGGGTTTAAACTATGGCTACACCTTC.

J is TRBJ2-3 and V is TRBV21-1; no DNA check was done on the table's D call, TRBD2. TRBV21-1 is recorded as a pseudogene. The CDR3 runs to 16 residues. The CDR3 loop reads CASSRPRSRRTDTQYF. The CDR3 DNA reads TGTGCCAGCAGCCGGCCAAGATCCCGCCGCACAGATACGCAGTATTTT.

This clonotype came up a few times. The chain carries TRBV5-1 and TRBJ1-2; D unclear. CDR1 and CDR2 from the germline V gene are SGHRS and YFSETQ. V dropped 5 bases and J dropped 6 bases, with 5 bases sitting between them. The CDR3 contains 10 residues. CDR3 sequence (DNA): TGCGCCAGCAGGGGCGATGGCTACACCTTC. Protein product: CASRGDGYTF. Combining the CDR3 with reference TRBV5-1 and TRBJ1-2 gives the whole variable domain KAGVTQTPRYLIKTRGQQVTLSCSPISGHRSVSWYQQTPGQGLQFLFEYFSETQRNKGNFPGRFSGRQFSNSRSEMNVSTLELGDSALYLCASRGDGYTFGSGTRLTVV.

In this sample, this clonotype turned up a few times. Being one base from a much bigger clone, this may be a read error. V gene TRBV9 combines with J gene TRBJ2-1; D may be TRBD2 (5 bases). V dropped 0 bases and J dropped 13 bases, with 11 bases sitting between them. Germline V CDR1 and CDR2: SGDLS, YYNGEE. The CDR3 loop spans 12 amino acids. Here the CDR3 reads CASSVDRETQFF. The CDR3 DNA reads as TGTGCCAGCAGCGTAGATAGGGAGACCCAGTTCTTC.

This clonotype was observed a handful of times. The genes are TRBV2 and TRBJ2-3, with TRBD2 matching over 9 bases. The junction had 11 bases not matched to a gene; V was cut back by 7 bases and J by 3 bases. This CDR3 has 16 residues. The V gene's germline CDR1 is SNHLY and CDR2 FYNNEI. The CDR3 coding sequence is TGTGCCAGCATGGACATGCGGGAGGGCCGAACAGATACGCAGTATTTT. This translates into CASMDMREGRTDTQYF. The variable domain in full, completed from reference TRBV2 and TRBJ2-3, reads EPEVTQTPSHQVTQMGQEVILRCVPISNHLYFYWYRQILGQKVEFLVSFYNNEISEKSEIFDDQFSVERPDGSNFTLKIRSTKLEDSAMYFCASMDMREGRTDTQYFGPGTRLTVL.

The V and J genes are TRBV5-1 and TRBJ2-3, with TRBD2 matching 14 bases. Germline V gene sequence: CDR1 SGHRS, CDR2 YFSETQ. J gave up 4 bases and V 4 bases, and 8 bases lay outside the gene matches. This CDR3 is 17 amino acids long. The CDR3 sequence: CASSPPGLAGVPDTQYF. Here the CDR3 DNA reads TGCGCCAGCAGCCCCCCGGGACTAGCGGGAGTCCCAGATACGCAGTATTTT.

The V gene is TRBV18, the J gene TRBJ2-5; D not certain. Judging by the DNA end, TRBJ2-1 fits better; the J call may be wrong. CDR1 and CDR2 from the germline V gene are KGHSH and LQKENI. The CDR3 extends over 13 amino acids. The chain's CDR3 is CASSPIQQETQFF. In DNA, the CDR3 is TGTGCCAGCTCACCAATCCAGCAAGAGACCCAGTTCTTC.

The rearrangement joins TRBV20-1 to TRBJ2-4; TRBD1 might be the D (7 bases). Judging by the DNA end, TRBJ2-7 fits better; the J call may be wrong. The CDR3 has 16 amino acids. The germline CDR1 and CDR2 sequences are DFQATT and SNEGSKA (reference sequence). CDR3 residues: CSARVRPGGLSGEQYF. The CDR3 region has the DNA TGCAGTGCTAGAGTTCGGCCAGGGGGGTTGAGTGGCGAGCAGTACTTC.

The chain carries TRBV3-1 and TRBJ2-1, with 15 bases that match TRBD2. TRBJ2-7 explains the end of the DNA better; the J call may be wrong. Germline V gene sequence: CDR1 LGHDT, CDR2 YNNKEL (reference sequence). The CDR3 totals 22 residues. In DNA form, the CDR3 reads TGTGCCAGCAGCCCGGGACTAGCGGGAGGACCCGGTCAAGAACCCCTCTACAATGAGCAGTACTTC. Protein sequence: CASSPGLAGGPGQEPLYNEQYF.

The chain uses TRBV6-5 and TRBJ2-3; 15 bases are shared with TRBD2. In germline, CDR1 is MNHEY, CDR2 SVGAGI. The trim removed 0 bases at V and 0 bases at J, leaving 4 bases unmatched. The CDR3 totals 19 residues. As DNA, the CDR3 is TGTGCCAGCAGTTACTCACGGACTAGCGGGGGGGCTAGCACAGATACGCAGTATTTT. Its protein product is CASSYSRTSGGASTDTQYF.

This clonotype was counted between two and nine times. V gene TRBV4-1 combines with J gene TRBJ1-6; no clear D gene. This CDR3 is 15 amino acids long. CDR1 MGHRA and CDR2 YSYEKL come from the germline V gene. V lost 3 bases, J lost 7 bases, and 13 bases lay in between. The CDR3 loop is CASSQDQRRNSPLHF. DNA of the CDR3: TGCGCCAGCAGCCAGGACCAGAGGAGAAATTCACCCCTCCACTTT.

The chain joins TRBV19 to TRBJ1-1; TRBD1 might be the D (5 bases). V was trimmed by 3 bases and J by 0 bases, leaving 14 bases between them. CDR1 is LNHDA and CDR2 is SQIVND in the germline V gene (reference sequence). The CDR3 loop spans 16 amino acids. CDR3 sequence reads: CASSIPPGAVNTEAFF. Here the CDR3 DNA reads TGTGCCAGTAGTATTCCCCCTGGGGCCGTGAACACTGAAGCTTTCTTT.

This clonotype was observed many times. A read error may explain this, as a much larger clone is one base away. The chain combines TRBV20-1 with TRBJ1-2, with TRBD1 matching over 8 bases. Germline lookup yields CDR1 DFQATT and CDR2 SNEGSKA (reference sequence). The CDR3 has 11 residues. Trimming cost V 4 bases and J 7 bases; bases outside gene matches: 2. The CDR3 spells CSATGGFGYTF. The CDR3 nucleotides are TGCAGTGCTACAGGGGGCTTTGGCTACACCTTC.

The V gene is TRBV6-5, the J gene TRBJ2-7, with TRBD2 identical over 8 bases. The V gene end was trimmed by 6 bases and the J gene end by 4 bases; junction bases not matched to a gene: 2. CDR3 size: 12 residues. CDR1 MNHEY and CDR2 SVGAGI come from the germline V gene. CDR3 in DNA: TGTGCCAGCAGAAGACTAGCGTACGAGCAGTACTTC. This sequence encodes CASRRLAYEQYF.

This clonotype came up a few times. The chain employs TRBV6-5 and TRBJ1-4, with D maybe TRBD1 (5 bases). CDR1 and CDR2 (germline): MNHEY, SVGAGI. V was shortened by 0 bases and J by 6 bases, with 17 bases between the two germline ends. The CDR3 loop spans 17 amino acids. CDR3 sequence (DNA): TGTGCCAGCAGTTACTCCGGGGTGGGCCAGGGCTATGAAAAACTGTTTTTT. Protein: CASSYSGVGQGYEKLFF.

This clonotype was detected many times. This rearrangement joins TRBV29-1 to TRBJ2-3, with D unresolved. The germline gives CDR1 SQVTM, CDR2 ANQGSEA. The CDR3 is made up of 12 amino acids. V lost 3 bases and J lost 0, with 4 bases in between. The DNA of the CDR3 is TGCAGCGTTGAGGTTAGCACAGATACGCAGTATTTT. Translation: CSVEVSTDTQYF.

The genes are TRBV20-1 and TRBJ1-2; weak D call: TRBD1 (5 bases). The germline V gene encodes CDR1 DFQATT and CDR2 SNEGSKA (reference sequence). The CDR3 totals 15 residues. Trimming shortened V by 1 base and J by 1 base, and 13 bases separated the two germline ends. CDR3 nucleotides: TGCAGTGCTAGAGCTGTCTCAGGGATTAACTATGGCTACACCTTC. It yields the protein CSARAVSGINYGYTF.

This clonotype has just a few counts. V gene TRBV10-3 combines with J gene TRBJ2-1, with 16 bases matching TRBD2. Looked up from germline, CDR1 is ENHRY and CDR2 is SYGVKD. V lost 5 bases to trimming and J lost 7 bases; unmatched junction nucleotides: 5. This CDR3 region has 16 residues. CDR3 amino acids: CAISSGTSGRANEQFF. The CDR3 nucleotides read TGTGCCATCAGTTCCGGGACTAGCGGGAGGGCAAATGAGCAGTTCTTC.

This chain connects TRBV5-1 to TRBJ2-7, with D perhaps TRBD2 (6 bases). Looked up from germline, CDR1 is SGHRS and CDR2 is YFSETQ. The CDR3 is made up of 14 amino acids. V dropped 4 bases and J dropped 6 bases, with 17 bases sitting between them. This chain's CDR3 is CASSLRDGTVEQYF. For the CDR3, the DNA is TGCGCCAGCAGCCTGCGGGACGGGACGGTCGAGCAGTACTTC. The whole variable domain, remainder taken from reference TRBV5-1 and TRBJ2-7, is KAGVTQTPRYLIKTRGQQVTLSCSPISGHRSVSWYQQTPGQGLQFLFEYFSETQRNKGNFPGRFSGRQFSNSRSEMNVSTLELGDSALYLCASSLRDGTVEQYFGPGTRLTVT.

This clonotype was counted only a few times. This sequence joins TRBV13 and TRBJ2-1; D is possibly TRBD2 (5 bases). Trimming stripped 7 bases from V and 6 bases from J, with 16 bases between. Germline CDR1 reads PRHDT; CDR2 reads FYEKMQ (reference sequence). The CDR3 consists of 14 residues. The CDR3 nucleotides read TGTGCCAGCATTAAGACTGGAGGAAGCAATGAGCAGTTCTTC. Its protein product is CASIKTGGSNEQFF.

The chain combines TRBV10-3 with TRBJ2-7, with TRBD1 identical over 8 bases. From germline, CDR1 is ENHRY and CDR2 SYGVKD. Trimming at V came to 10 bases and at J to 2 bases, leaving 7 bases not matched to a gene. The CDR3 sequence is 13 residues long. In DNA form, the CDR3 reads TGTGCCACTACTCGGACAGGGACCTACGAGCAGTACTTC. Residues: CATTRTGTYEQYF.

The gene calls are TRBV6-5 and TRBJ1-4; 8 bases agree with TRBD1. The CDR3 contains 14 residues. V dropped 5 bases and J dropped 7; count of bases not matched to a gene: 6. Germline values: CDR1 MNHEY, CDR2 SVGAGI. CDR3 in DNA: TGTGCCAGCAGTCCCAGGGGGCGGGTTGAAAAACTGTTTTTT. Protein sequence: CASSPRGRVEKLFF.

In this sample, this clonotype turned up a few times. V and J are TRBV5-1 and TRBJ2-7; 8 bases are a match to TRBD1. The CDR3 contains 15 residues. The germline V gene has CDR1 SGHRS and CDR2 YFSETQ. V was pared by 4 bases and J by 3 bases, with 9 bases of the junction left unmatched. The DNA for the CDR3 is TGCGCCAGCAGCCTTCTCGGGGACAGGATCTACGAGCAGTACTTC. This gives the protein CASSLLGDRIYEQYF.

This clonotype turned up a few times. V usage is TRBV7-2 and J usage is TRBJ2-3; D not resolved. CDR3 length: 16 amino acids. The V and J ends lost 1 base and 4 bases respectively, with 15 bases between them. The germline gives CDR1 SGHTA, CDR2 FQGNSA. The CDR3 protein is CASSLGYVSGADTQYF. CDR3 DNA: TGTGCCAGCAGCTTAGGGTATGTTTCAGGCGCAGATACGCAGTATTTT.